The present entry profiles one T cell receptor beta chain with its context. The data were obtained in a study of blood T cell repertoires in COVID-19. Overall study: T cells, B-cell-depleted T cells, or PBMCs supplied cDNA or gDNA.

Sequenced by immunoSEQ multiplex PCR; TCRdb stores in-frame clones only, minus some. The table includes around 200,000 clones, about 80% detected once. Germline V lookup: CDR1 GTSNPN, CDR2 SVGIG (reference sequence). The CDR3 spans 14 residues. The trim removed 0 bases at V and 8 bases at J, leaving 9 bases unmatched. The rearrangement links TRBV30 to TRBJ2-7, with 8 bases lining up with TRBD2. This clonotype was obtained from a human donor in a cohort sampled during active COVID-19. Sample: peripheral blood. Here the CDR3 reads CAWSVGAGEAKQYF. The DNA of the CDR3 is TGTGCCTGGAGTGTAGGAGCGGGGGAGGCGAAGCAGTACTTC.